A single sample gave rise to the 9 T cell receptor beta chains below, sequenced in a study of blood T cell repertoires in COVID-19. The assay was immunoSEQ multiplex PCR, and TCRdb's table has in-frame clones only and misses some. The sample contains approximately 300,000 clones, around 90% of which appear only once. The sequencing sample was made of peripheral blood. These receptors came from a man aged 18-30 years who had recovered from COVID-19.

The genes are TRBV19 and TRBJ2-1; possibly TRBD2 for D (5 bases). Trimming cost V 6 bases and J 15 bases, with 18 bases left between them. CDR1 LNHDA and CDR2 SQIVND come from the germline V gene (reference sequence). This CDR3 spans 12 amino acids. CDR3 bases: TGTGCCAGTAGCTGGGCCCCCGGGGAACGGTTCTTC. As protein: CASSWAPGERFF.

The rearrangement uses TRBV10-3 and TRBJ2-2; 10 bases agree with TRBD2. The germline CDR1 and CDR2 sequences are ENHRY and SYGVKD. The CDR3 is 17 amino acids. The trim removed 6 bases at V and 2 bases at J, leaving 9 bases unmatched. CDR3 protein: CAIRALAGEINTGELFF. The CDR3 nucleotides read TGTGCCATCAGGGCTCTAGCGGGGGAAATAAACACCGGGGAGCTGTTTTTT.

A few counts support this clone. The rearrangement links TRBV6-5 to TRBJ1-1; D is unclear. V dropped 9 bases and J dropped 2 bases, with 10 bases sitting between them. CDR3 length: 12 residues. CDR1 and CDR2 from the germline V gene are MNHEY and SVGAGI. DNA for the CDR3: TGTGCCAGTGGGCGGGTAAACACTGAAGCTTTCTTT. This encodes CASGRVNTEAFF.

The chain is built from TRBV9 and TRBJ1-5, with 7 nucleotides matching TRBD1. The CDR3 is 13 residues long. V shed 3 bases and J 7 bases; nucleotides not matched to a gene: 4. CDR1 is SGDLS, CDR2 YYNGEE, per germline. The CDR3 DNA sequence: TGTGCCAGCAGCGACAGGGGAGAGCAGCCCCAGCATTTT. It encodes CASSDRGEQPQHF.

This chain uses TRBV7-2 with TRBJ2-1; D not certain. The CDR3 covers 15 residues. V dropped 3 bases and J dropped 0 bases, with 9 bases sitting between them. Germline-derived CDR1 and CDR2 are SGHTA and FQGNSA. The CDR3 sequence is CASSFPVSSYNEQFF. In DNA form, the CDR3 reads TGTGCCAGCAGCTTTCCGGTGAGCTCCTACAATGAGCAGTTCTTC.

J is TRBJ2-7 and V is TRBV6-5; 7 nucleotides line up with TRBD1. The CDR3 runs 14 residues. V dropped 4 bases and J dropped 3; count of bases not matched to a gene: 6. Germline values: CDR1 MNHEY, CDR2 SVGAGI. CDR3 coding DNA: TGTGCCAGCAGTTCAACCGGGACAGTCTACGAGCAGTACTTC. This codes for CASSSTGTVYEQYF.

The chain links TRBV4-1 to TRBJ2-3, with 11 bases that match TRBD2. The germline V gene encodes CDR1 MGHRA and CDR2 YSYEKL. This CDR3 is 15 amino acids long. V dropped 0 bases and J dropped 6; count of bases not matched to a gene: 2. The CDR3 DNA follows: TGCGCCAGCAGCCAAGAACTAGCGGGGGTGGATACGCAGTATTTT. Translating gives CASSQELAGVDTQYF.

The chain has TRBV3-1 (or the pseudogene TRBV3-2) and TRBJ1-1; 10 bases are a match to TRBD1. V shed 3 bases and J 3 bases; nucleotides not matched to a gene: 7. This CDR3 has 16 residues. Germline V CDR1 and CDR2: LGHDT, YNNKEL (reference sequence). The CDR3 DNA sequence: TGTGCCAGCAGCCAGTGGGCGGACAGGGGGGACACTGAAGCTTTCTTT. Translated, it gives CASSQWADRGDTEAFF.

This clone was seen once. The chain joins TRBV4-1 to TRBJ2-1; 13 bases fit TRBD2. The germline V gene encodes CDR1 MGHRA and CDR2 YSYEKL. The CDR3 runs 20 residues. V gave up 0 bases and J gave up 6 bases; unmatched junction bases: 14. The CDR3 nucleotides are TGCGCCAGCAGCCAAGATCGGGGACTAGCGGGGCGGCTTAGGGGCAATGAGCAGTTCTTC. This encodes CASSQDRGLAGRLRGNEQFF.